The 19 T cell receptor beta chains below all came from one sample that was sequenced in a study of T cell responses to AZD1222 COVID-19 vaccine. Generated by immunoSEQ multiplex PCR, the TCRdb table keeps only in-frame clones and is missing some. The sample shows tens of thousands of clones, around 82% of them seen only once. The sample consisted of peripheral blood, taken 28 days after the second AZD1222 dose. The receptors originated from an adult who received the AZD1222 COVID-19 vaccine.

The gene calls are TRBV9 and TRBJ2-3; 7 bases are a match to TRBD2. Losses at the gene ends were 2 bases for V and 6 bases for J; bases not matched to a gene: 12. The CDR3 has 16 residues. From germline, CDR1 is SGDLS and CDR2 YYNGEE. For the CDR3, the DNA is TGTGCCAGCAGCGTGAGGGAGGGAGCCCAAGGGGATACGCAGTATTTT. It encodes CASSVREGAQGDTQYF.

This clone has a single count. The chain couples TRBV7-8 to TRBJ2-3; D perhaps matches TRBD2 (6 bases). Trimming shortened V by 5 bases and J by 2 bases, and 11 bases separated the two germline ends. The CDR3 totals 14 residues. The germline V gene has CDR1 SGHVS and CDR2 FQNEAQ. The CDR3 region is CASSIGGNTDTQYF. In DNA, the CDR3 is TGTGCCAGCAGCATCGGGGGTAACACAGATACGCAGTATTTT.

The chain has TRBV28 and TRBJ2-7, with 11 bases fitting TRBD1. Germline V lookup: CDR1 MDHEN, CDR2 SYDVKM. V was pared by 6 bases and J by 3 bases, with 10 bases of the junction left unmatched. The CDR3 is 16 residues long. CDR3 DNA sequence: TGTGCCAGCAGCCCACCGACCGGGACAGGGGGCTACGAGCAGTACTTC. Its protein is CASSPPTGTGGYEQYF.

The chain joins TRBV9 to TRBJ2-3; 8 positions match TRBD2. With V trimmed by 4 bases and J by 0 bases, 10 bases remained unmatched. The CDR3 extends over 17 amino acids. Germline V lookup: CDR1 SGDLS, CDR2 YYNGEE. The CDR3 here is CASSPLGSGTSTDTQYF. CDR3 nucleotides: TGTGCCAGCAGCCCGTTGGGTAGCGGGACTAGCACAGATACGCAGTATTTT.

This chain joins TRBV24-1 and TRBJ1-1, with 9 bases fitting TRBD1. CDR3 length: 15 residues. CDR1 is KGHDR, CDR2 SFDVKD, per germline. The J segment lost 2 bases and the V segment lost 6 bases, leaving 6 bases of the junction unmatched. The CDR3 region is CATSSTGGGNTEAFF. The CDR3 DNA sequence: TGTGCCACCAGTTCGACAGGGGGAGGCAACACTGAAGCTTTCTTT.

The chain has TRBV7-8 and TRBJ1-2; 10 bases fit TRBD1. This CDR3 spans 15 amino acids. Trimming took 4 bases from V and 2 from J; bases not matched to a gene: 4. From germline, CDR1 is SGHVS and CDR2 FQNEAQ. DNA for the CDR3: TGTGCCAGCAGCTCGGACAGGGGGGGGAACTATGGCTACACCTTC. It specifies CASSSDRGGNYGYTF.

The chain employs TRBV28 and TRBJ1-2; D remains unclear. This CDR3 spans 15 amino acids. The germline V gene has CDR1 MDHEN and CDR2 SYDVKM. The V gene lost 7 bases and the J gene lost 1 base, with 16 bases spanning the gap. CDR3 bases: TGTGCCAGCACCGTAGGGCGGTCTCTTAACTATGGCTACACCTTC. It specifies CASTVGRSLNYGYTF.

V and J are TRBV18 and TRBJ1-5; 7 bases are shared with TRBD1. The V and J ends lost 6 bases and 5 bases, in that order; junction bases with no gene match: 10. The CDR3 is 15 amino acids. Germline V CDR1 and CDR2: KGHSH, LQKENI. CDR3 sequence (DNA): TGTGCCAGCTCCCGGGAGGGGGCTTTCGATCAGCCCCAGCATTTT. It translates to CASSREGAFDQPQHF.

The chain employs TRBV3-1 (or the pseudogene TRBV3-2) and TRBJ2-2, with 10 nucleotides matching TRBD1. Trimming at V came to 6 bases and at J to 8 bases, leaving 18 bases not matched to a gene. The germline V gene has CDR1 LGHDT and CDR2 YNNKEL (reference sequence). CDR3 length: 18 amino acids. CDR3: CASSILDRGQITTGELFF. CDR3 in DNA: TGTGCCAGCAGTATCCTTGACAGGGGGCAGATCACCACTGGGGAGCTGTTTTTT.

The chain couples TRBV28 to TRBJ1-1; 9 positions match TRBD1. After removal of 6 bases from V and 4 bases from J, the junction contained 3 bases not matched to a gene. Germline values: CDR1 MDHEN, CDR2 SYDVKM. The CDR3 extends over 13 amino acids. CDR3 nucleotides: TGTGCCAGCAGGGACAGGGGTATCACTGAAGCTTTCTTT. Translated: CASRDRGITEAFF.

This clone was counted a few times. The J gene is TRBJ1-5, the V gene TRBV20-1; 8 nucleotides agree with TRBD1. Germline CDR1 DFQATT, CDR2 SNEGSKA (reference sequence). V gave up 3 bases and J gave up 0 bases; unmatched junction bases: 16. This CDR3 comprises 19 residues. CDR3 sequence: CSASTTGPQGGLSNQPQHF. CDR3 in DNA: TGCAGTGCTAGTACGACAGGGCCACAGGGGGGTCTTAGCAATCAGCCCCAGCATTTT.

In nucleotides, the CDR3 is TGTGCCAGCAGCAAAAGGCTAGCGGGAGGGCCGGGGGGTGAGACCCAGTACTTC. Its translation: CASSKRLAGGPGGETQYF. The chain is built from TRBV21-1 and TRBJ2-5; no DNA check was done on the table's D call, TRBD2. TRBV21-1 has pseudogene status. The CDR3 runs to 18 residues.

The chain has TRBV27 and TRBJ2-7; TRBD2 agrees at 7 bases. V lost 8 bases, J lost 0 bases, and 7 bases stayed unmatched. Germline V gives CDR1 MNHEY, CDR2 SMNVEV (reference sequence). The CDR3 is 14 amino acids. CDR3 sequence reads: CASRRTSASYEQYF. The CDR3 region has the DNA TGTGCCAGCCGAAGGACTAGTGCCTCCTACGAGCAGTACTTC.

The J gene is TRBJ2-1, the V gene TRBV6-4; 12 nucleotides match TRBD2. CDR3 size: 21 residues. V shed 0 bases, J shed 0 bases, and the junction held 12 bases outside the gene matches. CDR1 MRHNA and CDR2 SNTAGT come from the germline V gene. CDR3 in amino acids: CASSDSPTSGRYSASYNEQFF. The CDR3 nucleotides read TGTGCCAGCAGTGACTCCCCGACTAGCGGGAGATATTCTGCCTCCTACAATGAGCAGTTCTTC.

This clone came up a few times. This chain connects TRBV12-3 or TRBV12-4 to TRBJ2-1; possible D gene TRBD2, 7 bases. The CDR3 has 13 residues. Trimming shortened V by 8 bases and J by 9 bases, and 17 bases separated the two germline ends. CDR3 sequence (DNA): TGTGCCAGCTCTATGAGGGGGGGTGGTGAGCAGTTCTTC. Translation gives CASSMRGGGEQFF.

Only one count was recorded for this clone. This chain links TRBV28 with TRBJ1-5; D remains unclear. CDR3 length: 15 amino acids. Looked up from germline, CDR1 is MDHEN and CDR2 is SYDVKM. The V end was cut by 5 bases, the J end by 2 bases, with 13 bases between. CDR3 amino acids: CASSVHPGGNQPQHF. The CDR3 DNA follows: TGTGCCAGCAGTGTCCACCCGGGAGGCAATCAGCCCCAGCATTTT. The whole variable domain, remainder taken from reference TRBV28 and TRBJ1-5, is DVKVTQSSRYLVKRTGEKVFLECVQDMDHENMFWYRQDPGLGLRLIYFSYDVKMKEKGDIPEGYSVSREKKERFSLILESASTNQTSMYLCASSVHPGGNQPQHFGDGTRLSIL.

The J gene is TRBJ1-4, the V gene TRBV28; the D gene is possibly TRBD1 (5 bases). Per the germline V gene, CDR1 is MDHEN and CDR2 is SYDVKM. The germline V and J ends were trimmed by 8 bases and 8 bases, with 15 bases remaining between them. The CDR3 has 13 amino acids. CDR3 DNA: TGTGCCAGCGCCCGTGGGGGGATCGAAAAACTGTTTTTT. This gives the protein CASARGGIEKLFF.

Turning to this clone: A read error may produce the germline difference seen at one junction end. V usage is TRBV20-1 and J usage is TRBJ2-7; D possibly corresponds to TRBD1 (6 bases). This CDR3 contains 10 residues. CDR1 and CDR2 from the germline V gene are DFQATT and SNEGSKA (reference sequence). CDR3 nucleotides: TGCAGTGCTAGAAGGGACACACAGGTCTTC. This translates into CSARRDTQVF.

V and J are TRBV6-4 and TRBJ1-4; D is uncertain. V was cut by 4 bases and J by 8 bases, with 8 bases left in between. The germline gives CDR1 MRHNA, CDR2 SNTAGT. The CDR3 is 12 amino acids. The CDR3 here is CASSADGEKLFF. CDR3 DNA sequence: TGTGCCAGCAGTGCGGATGGGGAAAAACTGTTTTTT.